The 10 T cell receptor beta chains below come from one sample, sequenced in a study of T-cell memory formation after mild COVID-19. Each CDR3 protein gets one entry after TCRdb re-called the 5' RACE reads with MiXCR. The table lists around 34,000 distinct CDR3 sequences, roughly 7.2% of them singletons. Material: PBMCs or a T cell subset sorted from them (not recorded which). All receptors come from a man between 18 and 29 years old who had mild COVID-19 (a few samples of this study predate the infection). Cell type and time point are not known.

Ten or more counts support this clonotype. The chain joins TRBV18 to TRBJ2-2; possible D gene TRBD1, 5 bases. CDR1 and CDR2 from the germline V gene are KGHSH and LQKENI. V was trimmed by 2 bases and J by 5 bases, leaving 15 bases between them. The length of the CDR3 is 16 residues. DNA for the CDR3: TGTGCCAGCTCACCAAAGGTTCAGGGTGGAACCGGGGAGCTGTTTTTT. This sequence encodes CASSPKVQGGTGELFF.

This clonotype was observed at least ten times. V gene TRBV7-2 combines with J gene TRBJ2-1, with 8 bases fitting TRBD2. V lost 6 bases and J lost 3; bases outside the gene matches: 7. The CDR3 has 15 amino acids. CDR1 SGHTA and CDR2 FQGNSA come from the germline V gene. CDR3 nucleotides: TGTGCCAGCAGTCTCAGCGGGGGCGACTACAATGAGCAGTTCTTC. Amino acid sequence: CASSLSGGDYNEQFF.

This clonotype was observed at least ten times. The chain recombines TRBV10-2 with TRBJ2-5; possible D gene TRBD1, 5 bases. Germline CDR1 reads WSHSY; CDR2 reads SAAADI. CDR3 size: 12 residues. V lost 3 bases to trimming and J lost 5 bases, with 7 bases between them. The CDR3 is CASSEGVETQYF. The DNA of the CDR3 is TGCGCCAGCAGTGAAGGGGTGGAGACCCAGTACTTC.

In its sample, this clonotype was seen many times. V gene TRBV6-5 combines with J gene TRBJ2-2; either TRBD1 or TRBD2 may supply D (6 bases each). Germline V gene sequence: CDR1 MNHEY, CDR2 SVGAGI. V dropped 2 bases and J dropped 5 bases, with 12 bases sitting between them. The CDR3 is made up of 15 amino acids. The CDR3 nucleotides read TGTGCCAGCAGTTACATTCCGGGGGCGACCGGGGAGCTGTTTTTT. This sequence encodes CASSYIPGATGELFF.

This clonotype has a count of ten or more. This chain links TRBV7-3 with TRBJ1-3; TRBD1 is a possible D gene (5 bases). Germline values: CDR1 SGHTA, CDR2 FQGTGA. There are 15 residues in the CDR3. The germline V and J ends were trimmed by 5 bases and 4 bases, with 15 bases remaining between them. CDR3 DNA sequence: TGTGCCAGCAGCCTAGAGGGGTACAAAGGAAACACCATATATTTT. This sequence encodes CASSLEGYKGNTIYF.

Many counts were recorded for this clonotype. The rearrangement joins TRBV6-6 to TRBJ1-5; 9 nucleotides agree with TRBD1. The CDR3 loop spans 15 amino acids. Per germline, CDR1 MNHNY and CDR2 SVGAGI (reference sequence). V lost 3 bases, J lost 6 bases, and 6 bases stayed unmatched. The CDR3 nucleotides read TGTGCCAGCAGTTATGGACAGGGGAGCTTTCAGCCCCAGCATTTT. It codes for CASSYGQGSFQPQHF.

There are many counts of this clonotype. The chain is built from TRBV24-1 and TRBJ1-2; D is perhaps TRBD1 (5 bases). The CDR3 is 16 amino acids. Trimming stripped 3 bases from V and 2 bases from J, with 15 bases between. Germline assignment: CDR1 KGHDR and CDR2 SFDVKD. DNA for the CDR3: TGTGCCACCAGTGATCCCCTGCGTTGGGGCAACTATGGCTACACCTTC. This translates into CATSDPLRWGNYGYTF.

In its sample, this clonotype was seen many times. The chain uses TRBV15 and TRBJ2-7, with unresolved D. Germline V gene data show CDR1 as LNHNV and CDR2 as YYDKDF (reference sequence). The CDR3 has 16 residues. V was cut by 4 bases and J by 2 bases, with 18 bases left in between. In DNA form, the CDR3 reads TGTGCCACCAGCATCACCACCGAAGGTACCGCCTACGAGCAGTACTTC. Translation: CATSITTEGTAYEQYF. The complete variable domain, with remaining parts taken from reference TRBV15 and TRBJ2-7, reads DAMVIQNPRYQVTQFGKPVTLSCSQTLNHNVMYWYQQKSSQAPKLLFHYYDKDFNNEADTPDNFQSRRPNTSFCFLDIRSPGLGDTAMYLCATSITTEGTAYEQYFGPGTRLTVT.

This clonotype has ten or more counts. CDR3 coding DNA: TGCAGCGCCGGGACTAGCCCTGATGGAGGGACCCAGTACTTC. Its protein is CSAGTSPDGGTQYF. This chain uses TRBV20-1 with TRBJ2-5, with 9 bases identical to TRBD2. Germline CDR1 and CDR2: DFQATT and SNEGSKA (reference sequence). This CDR3 comprises 14 residues.

V gene TRBV21-1 combines with J gene TRBJ2-7; TRBD1, the table's D call, lacks a check against the DNA. TRBV21-1 is assigned pseudogene status. This CDR3 region has 13 residues. DNA of the CDR3: TGTGCCAGTTTCTCCCCACCCCCCGAAGAGCAGTACTTC. Translated, it gives CASFSPPPEEQYF.